This TCR beta chain was documented in a study of cytomegalovirus exposure and HLA in healthy donors. Overall study context: When 350 to 500 donors were genotyped, 80% to 90% of them were found to fall in the Caucasian-associated ancestry cluster.

PCR was performed using 60 Vbeta and 13 Jbeta primers. The table came from immunoSEQ multiplex PCR; TCRdb's copy has only in-frame clones and leaves some out. The sample records about 110,000 clones, 60% to 85% being singletons. Whole-study results and caveats: A list of 150 or so TCR beta chains associated with cytomegalovirus was given.

Trimming removed 3 bases at V and 10 bases at J, with 10 bases between. The CDR3 loop spans 13 amino acids. Germline V gene sequence: CDR1 SNHLY, CDR2 FYNNEI. On this clone itself: Its antigen is unknown.

This receptor was obtained from a male donor in good health and CMV-seropositive. The chain combines TRBV2 with TRBJ1-6; D is possibly TRBD1 (5 bases). Specimen: PBMCs. The CDR3 sequence: CASSDRGLSPLHF. In DNA, the CDR3 is TGTGCCAGCAGTGATCGGGGGTTGTCACCCCTCCACTTT.